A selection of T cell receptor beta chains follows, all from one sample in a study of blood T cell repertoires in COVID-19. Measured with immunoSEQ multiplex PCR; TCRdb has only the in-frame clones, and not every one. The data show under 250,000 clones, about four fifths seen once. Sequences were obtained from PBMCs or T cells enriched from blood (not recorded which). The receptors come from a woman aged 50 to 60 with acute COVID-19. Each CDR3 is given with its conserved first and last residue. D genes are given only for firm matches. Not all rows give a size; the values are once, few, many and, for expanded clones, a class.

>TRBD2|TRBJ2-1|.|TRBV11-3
TGTGCCAGCAGCCCCGGACTAGCGGGGGGAAATGAGCAGTTCTTC
CASSPGLAGGNEQFF
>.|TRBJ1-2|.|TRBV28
TGTGCCAGCAGTTTAATTGGGCTGACATTTAACTATGGCTACACCTTC
CASSLIGLTFNYGYTF
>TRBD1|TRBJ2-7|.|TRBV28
TGTGCCAGCAAGAGAGACAGGGTAGGCGAGCAGTACTTC
CASKRDRVGEQYF
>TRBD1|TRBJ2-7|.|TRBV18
TGTGCCAGCTCACCACTAGGGGGCCACGAGCAGTACTTC
CASSPLGGHEQYF
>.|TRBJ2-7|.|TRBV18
TGTGCCAGCTCCCTACAGGGAAGGTCCTACGAGCAGTACTTC
CASSLQGRSYEQYF
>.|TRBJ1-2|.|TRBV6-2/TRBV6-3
TGTGCCAGCAGTCTACTCGGGTCCTATGGCTACACCTTC
CASSLLGSYGYTF
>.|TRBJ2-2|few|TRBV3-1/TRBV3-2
TGTGCCAGCGGTATGACAGCGAACACCGGGGAGCTGTTTTTT
CASGMTANTGELFF
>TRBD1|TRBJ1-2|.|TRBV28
TGTGCCAGCAGCCCCCTAGGACAGGGCGCGAACTATGGCTACACCTTC
CASSPLGQGANYGYTF
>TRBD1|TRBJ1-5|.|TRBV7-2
TGTGCCAGCAGCTTAACAGGGGTCAATCAGCCCCAGCATTTT
CASSLTGVNQPQHF
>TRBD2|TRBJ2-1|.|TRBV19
TGTGCCAGTAGTATCCAGCGGGGAGCCTACAATGAGCAGTTCTTC
CASSIQRGAYNEQFF
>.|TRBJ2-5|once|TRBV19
TGTGCCAGTAGTATAAGGGGGGGGAGTTACCAACCGGAGACCCAGTACTTC
CASSIRGGSYQPETQYF
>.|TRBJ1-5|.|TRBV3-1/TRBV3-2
TGTGCCAGCAGCCAAGACCTCGGGAGGGATCAGCCCCAGCATTTT
CASSQDLGRDQPQHF
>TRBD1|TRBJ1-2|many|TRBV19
TGTGCCAGTAGTATAGAACTTACAGGGGGCGTCGGCTATGGCTACACCTTC
CASSIELTGGVGYGYTF
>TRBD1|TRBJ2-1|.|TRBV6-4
TGTGCCACGGGACAGGGTAACAATGAGCAGTTCTTC
CATGQGNNEQFF
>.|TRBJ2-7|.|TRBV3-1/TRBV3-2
TGTGCCAGCAGCCAAGGGGGGGTGTACTACTACGAGCAGTACTTC
CASSQGGVYYYEQYF
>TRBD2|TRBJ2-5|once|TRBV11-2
TGTGCCAGCAGCTTAGAGCGGCTAGCGGGGAGAGAGACCCAGTACTTC
CASSLERLAGRETQYF
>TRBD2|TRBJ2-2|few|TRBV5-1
TGCGCCAGCAGCTTGGTAGCGGGGGTGGTCACCGGGGAGCTGTTTTTT
CASSLVAGVVTGELFF
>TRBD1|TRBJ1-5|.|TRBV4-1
TGCGCCAGCAGCCAAGATGACAGGGTGGGGCAGCCCCAGCATTTT
CASSQDDRVGQPQHF
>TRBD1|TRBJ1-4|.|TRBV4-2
TGTGCCAGCAGCCAAGATTACGGGACAGGGGGATTAAATGAAAAACTGTTTTTT
CASSQDYGTGGLNEKLFF
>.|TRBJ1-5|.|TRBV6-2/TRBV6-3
TGTGCCAGCAGTTACGCGGGGATCCCAAATCAGCCCCAGCATTTT
CASSYAGIPNQPQHF
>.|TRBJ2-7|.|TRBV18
TGTGCCAGCTCACAACAGGGTAGGGCTGTGCAGTACTTC
CASSQQGRAVQYF
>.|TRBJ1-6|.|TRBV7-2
TGTGCCAGCAGCTTAGTTCTGGGGGGTAATTCACCCCTCCACTTT
CASSLVLGGNSPLHF
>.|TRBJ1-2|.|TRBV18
TGTGCCAGCTCACCACTATCAGCTAACTATGGCTACACCTTC
CASSPLSANYGYTF
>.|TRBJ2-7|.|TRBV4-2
TGTGCCAGCAGCCACTACTTGGCGGAGGAGGGACCCGAGCAGTACTTC
CASSHYLAEEGPEQYF
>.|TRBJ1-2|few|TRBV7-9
TGTGCCAGCATGGGACTGATCAACGCACGGCCTAACGGGAACTATGGCTACACCTTC
CASMGLINARPNGNYGYTF
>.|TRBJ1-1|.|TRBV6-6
TGTGCCAGCAGCCAGTTGAACACTGAAGCTTTCTTT
CASSQLNTEAFF
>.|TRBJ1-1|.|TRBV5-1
TGCGCCAGCAGCTTTGATGGAGGTAACACTGAAGCTTTCTTT
CASSFDGGNTEAFF
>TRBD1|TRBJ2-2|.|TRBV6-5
TGTGCCAGCAGTCGACAGGGTAACACCGGGGAGCTGTTTTTT
CASSRQGNTGELFF
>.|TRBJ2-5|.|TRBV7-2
TGTGCCAGCAGCTTAGGGGACAACCGGGCCCAGTACTTC
CASSLGDNRAQYF
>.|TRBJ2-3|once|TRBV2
TGTGCCAGTAGAGTACAGGGTACAGATACGCAGTATTTT
CASRVQGTDTQYF
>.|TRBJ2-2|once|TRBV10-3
TGTGCCACTGTCGGGTCACCGAACACCGGGGAGCTGTTTTTT
CATVGSPNTGELFF
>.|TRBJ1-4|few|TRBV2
TGTGCCAGCACAGGGATTACTAATGAAAAACTGTTTTTT
CASTGITNEKLFF
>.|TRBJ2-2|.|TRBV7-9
TGTGCCAGCAGCTTCGCGAGGCAGGGGAACACCGGGGAGCTGTTTTTT
CASSFARQGNTGELFF
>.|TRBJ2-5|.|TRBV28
TGTGCCAGCAGCCAGCCGGGAAAAACGGGGACCCAGTACTTC
CASSQPGKTGTQYF
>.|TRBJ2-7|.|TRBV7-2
TGTGCCAGCAGCCGGGTCCCAGATATATACGAGCAGTACTTC
CASSRVPDIYEQYF
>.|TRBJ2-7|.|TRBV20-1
TGCAGTGCTGAAGACATCTACGAGCAGTACTTC
CSAEDIYEQYF
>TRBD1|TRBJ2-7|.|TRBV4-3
TGCGCCAGCAGCCAAGTACAGGGGTCCTACGAGCAGTACTTC
CASSQVQGSYEQYF
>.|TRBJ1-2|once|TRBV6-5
TGTGCCAGCAGTTACTCCGGGGGAGCTAACTATGGCTACACCTTC
CASSYSGGANYGYTF
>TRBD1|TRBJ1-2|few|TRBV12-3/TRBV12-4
TGTGCCAGCAGTGCGGACAGGAGCTATGGCTACACCTTC
CASSADRSYGYTF
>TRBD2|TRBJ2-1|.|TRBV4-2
TGTGCCAGCAGCCAACTTAGCGGGAACTCTAACAATGAGCAGTTCTTC
CASSQLSGNSNNEQFF
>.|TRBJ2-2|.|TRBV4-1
TGCGCCAGCAGCCATCAGGGAGGGGGGCAAGGCACCGGGGAGCTGTTTTTT
CASSHQGGGQGTGELFF
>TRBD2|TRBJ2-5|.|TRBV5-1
TGCGCCAGCAGCTTTCGCCCCGGGACTAGCGGGGTTCAAGAGACCCAGTACTTC
CASSFRPGTSGVQETQYF
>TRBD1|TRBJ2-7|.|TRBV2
TGTGCCAGCAGTGTGACAGGGGGCGCCGACGAGCAGTACTTC
CASSVTGGADEQYF
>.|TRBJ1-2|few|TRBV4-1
TGCGCCAGCAGCCAAGATCATATACAGCCTAACTATGGCTACACCTTC
CASSQDHIQPNYGYTF
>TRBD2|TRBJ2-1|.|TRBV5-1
TGCGCCAGCAGGTCTAGCGGCAGCTCCTACAATGAGCAGTTCTTC
CASRSSGSSYNEQFF
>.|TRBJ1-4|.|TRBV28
TGTGCCAGCAGTTTATGGGACCTTCGGGATAATGAAAAACTGTTTTTT
CASSLWDLRDNEKLFF
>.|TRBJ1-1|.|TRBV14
TGTGCCAGCAGCCAACCCGGGATGAACACTGAAGCTTTCTTT
CASSQPGMNTEAFF
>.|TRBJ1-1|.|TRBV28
TGTGCCAGCAGCGAGGAAACAGGTGGGGCTTTCTTT
CASSEETGGAFF
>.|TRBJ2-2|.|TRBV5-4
TGTGCCAGCACCGGAGGGCCGGACACCGGGGAGCTGTTTTTT
CASTGGPDTGELFF
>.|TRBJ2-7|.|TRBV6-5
TGTGCCAGCAGGGGGGGAACCTACGAGCAGTACTTC
CASRGGTYEQYF
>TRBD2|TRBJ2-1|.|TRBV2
TGTGCCAGCAGTGACGCTAGCGGGGTATTGGAGCAGTTCTTC
CASSDASGVLEQFF
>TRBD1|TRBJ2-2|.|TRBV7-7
TGTGCTAGCAGCAATACCCCAGGGGGAGCGAACACCGGGGAGCTGTTTTTT
CASSNTPGGANTGELFF
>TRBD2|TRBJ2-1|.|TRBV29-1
TGCAGCGTTGCTTTTGTGGGGGGGAGGGATGAGCAGTTCTTC
CSVAFVGGRDEQFF